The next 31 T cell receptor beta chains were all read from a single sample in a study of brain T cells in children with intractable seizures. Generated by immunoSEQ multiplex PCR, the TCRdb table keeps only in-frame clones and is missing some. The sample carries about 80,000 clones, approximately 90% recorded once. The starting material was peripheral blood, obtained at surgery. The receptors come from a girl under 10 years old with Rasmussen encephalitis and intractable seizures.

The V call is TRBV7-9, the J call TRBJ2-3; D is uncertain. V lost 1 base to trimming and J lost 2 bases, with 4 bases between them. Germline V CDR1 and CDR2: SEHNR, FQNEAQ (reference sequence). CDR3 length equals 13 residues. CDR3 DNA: TGTGCCAGCAGCTTAGAGCACACAGATACGCAGTATTTT. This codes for CASSLEHTDTQYF. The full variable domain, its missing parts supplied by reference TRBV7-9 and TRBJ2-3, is DTGVSQNPRHKITKRGQNVTFRCDPISEHNRLYWYRQTLGQGPEFLTYFQNEAQLEKSRLLSDRFSAERPKGSFSTLEIQRTEQGDSAMYLCASSLEHTDTQYFGPGTRLTVL.

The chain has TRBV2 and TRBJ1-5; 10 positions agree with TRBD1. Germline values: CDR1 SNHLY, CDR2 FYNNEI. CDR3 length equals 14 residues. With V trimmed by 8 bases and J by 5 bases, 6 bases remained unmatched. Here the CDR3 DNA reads TGTGCCAGCGCCTGGACAGGGGGTGATCAGCCCCAGCATTTT. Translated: CASAWTGGDQPQHF.

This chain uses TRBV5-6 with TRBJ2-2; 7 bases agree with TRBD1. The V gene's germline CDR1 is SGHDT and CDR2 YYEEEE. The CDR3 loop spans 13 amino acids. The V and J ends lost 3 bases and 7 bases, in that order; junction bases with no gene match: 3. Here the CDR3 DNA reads TGTGCCAGCAGCTCACAGGGGTTCGGGGAGCTGTTTTTT. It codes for CASSSQGFGELFF. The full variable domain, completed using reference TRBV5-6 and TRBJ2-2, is DAGVTQSPTHLIKTRGQQVTLRCSPKSGHDTVSWYQQALGQGPQFIFQYYEEEERQRGNFPDRFSGHQFPNYSSELNVNALLLGDSALYLCASSSQGFGELFFGEGSRLTVL.

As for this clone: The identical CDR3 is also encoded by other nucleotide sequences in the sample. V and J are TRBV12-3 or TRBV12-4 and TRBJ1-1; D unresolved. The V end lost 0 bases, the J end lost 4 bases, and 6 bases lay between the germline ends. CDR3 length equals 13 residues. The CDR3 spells CASSLALGTEAFF. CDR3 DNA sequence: TGTGCCAGCAGTTTAGCGCTTGGCACTGAAGCTTTCTTT.

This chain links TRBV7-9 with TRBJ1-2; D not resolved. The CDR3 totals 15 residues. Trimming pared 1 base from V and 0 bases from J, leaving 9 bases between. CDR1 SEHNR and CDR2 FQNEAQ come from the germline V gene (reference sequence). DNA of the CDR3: TGTGCCAGCAGCTTAGAGGTCGGACCTAACTATGGCTACACCTTC. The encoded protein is CASSLEVGPNYGYTF. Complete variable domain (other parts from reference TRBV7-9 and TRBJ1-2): DTGVSQNPRHKITKRGQNVTFRCDPISEHNRLYWYRQTLGQGPEFLTYFQNEAQLEKSRLLSDRFSAERPKGSFSTLEIQRTEQGDSAMYLCASSLEVGPNYGYTFGSGTRLTVV.

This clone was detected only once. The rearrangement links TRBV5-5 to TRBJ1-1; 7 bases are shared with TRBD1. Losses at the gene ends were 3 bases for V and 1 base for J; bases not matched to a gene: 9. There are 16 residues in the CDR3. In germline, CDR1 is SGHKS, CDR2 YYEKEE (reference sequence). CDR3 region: CASSWGTVIPNTEAFF. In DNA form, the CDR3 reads TGTGCCAGCAGCTGGGGGACAGTTATTCCGAACACTGAAGCTTTCTTT.

The CDR3 is CASSLDRTGSPLHF. CDR3 DNA: TGTGCCAGCAGCTTAGACAGGACGGGCTCACCCCTCCACTTT. The V and J genes are TRBV7-3 and TRBJ1-6; D possibly corresponds to TRBD1 (6 bases). Germline V gene lookup returns CDR1 SGHTA and CDR2 FQGTGA. This CDR3 spans 14 amino acids. V was cut by 2 bases and J by 10 bases, with 12 bases left in between.

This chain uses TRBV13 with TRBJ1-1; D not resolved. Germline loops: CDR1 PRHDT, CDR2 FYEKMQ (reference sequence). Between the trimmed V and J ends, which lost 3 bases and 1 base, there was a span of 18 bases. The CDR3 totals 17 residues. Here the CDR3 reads CASSFTTPYRRNTEAFF. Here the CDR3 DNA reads TGTGCCAGCAGCTTCACCACACCCTACCGGAGGAACACTGAAGCTTTCTTT. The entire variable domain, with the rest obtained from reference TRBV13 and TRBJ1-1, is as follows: AAGVIQSPRHLIKEKRETATLKCYPIPRHDTVYWYQQGPGQDPQFLISFYEKMQSDKGSIPDRFSAQQFSDYHSELNMSSLELGDSALYFCASSFTTPYRRNTEAFFGQGTRLTVV.

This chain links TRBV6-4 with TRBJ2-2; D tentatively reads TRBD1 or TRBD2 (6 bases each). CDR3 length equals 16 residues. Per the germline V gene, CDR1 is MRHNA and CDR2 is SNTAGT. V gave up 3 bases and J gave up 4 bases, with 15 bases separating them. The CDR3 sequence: CASSERAGGFTGELFF. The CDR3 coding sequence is TGTGCCAGCAGTGAACGGGCCGGGGGCTTCACCGGGGAGCTGTTTTTT.

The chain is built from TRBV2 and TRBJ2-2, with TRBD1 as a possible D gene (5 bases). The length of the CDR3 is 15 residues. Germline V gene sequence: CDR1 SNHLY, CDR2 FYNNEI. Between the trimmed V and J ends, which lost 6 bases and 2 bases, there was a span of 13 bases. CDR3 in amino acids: CASSLFDRNTGELFF. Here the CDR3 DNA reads TGTGCCAGCAGCCTCTTCGACAGAAACACCGGGGAGCTGTTTTTT.

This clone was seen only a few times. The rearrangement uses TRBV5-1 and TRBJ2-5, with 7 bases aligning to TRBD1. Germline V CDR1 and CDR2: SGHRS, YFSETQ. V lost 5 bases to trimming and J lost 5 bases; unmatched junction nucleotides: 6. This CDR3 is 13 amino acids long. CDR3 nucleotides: TGCGCCAGCAGACAGGGGTTGGGGGAGACCCAGTACTTC. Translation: CASRQGLGETQYF.

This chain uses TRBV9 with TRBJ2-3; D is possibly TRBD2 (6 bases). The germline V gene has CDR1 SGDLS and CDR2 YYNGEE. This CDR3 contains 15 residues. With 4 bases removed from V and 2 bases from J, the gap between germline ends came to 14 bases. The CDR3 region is CASSPRGLPTDTQYF. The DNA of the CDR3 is TGTGCCAGCAGCCCCCGGGGACTTCCCACAGATACGCAGTATTTT.

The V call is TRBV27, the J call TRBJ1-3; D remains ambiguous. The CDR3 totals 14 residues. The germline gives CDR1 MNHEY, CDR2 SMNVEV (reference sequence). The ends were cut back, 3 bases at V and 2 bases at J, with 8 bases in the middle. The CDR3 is CASSLVGTGNTIYF. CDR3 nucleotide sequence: TGTGCCAGCAGTTTGGTAGGGACTGGAAACACCATATATTTT.

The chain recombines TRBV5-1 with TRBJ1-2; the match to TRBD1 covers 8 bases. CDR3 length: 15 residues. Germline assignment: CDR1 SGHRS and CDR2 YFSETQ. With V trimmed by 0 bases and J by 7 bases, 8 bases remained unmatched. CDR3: CASSLGQGSKTGYTF. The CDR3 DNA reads TGCGCCAGCAGCTTGGGACAGGGGTCGAAGACTGGCTACACCTTC.

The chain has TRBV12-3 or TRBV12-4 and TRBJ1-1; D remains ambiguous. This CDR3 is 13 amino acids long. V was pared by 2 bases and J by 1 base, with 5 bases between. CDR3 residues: CASSLTENTEAFF. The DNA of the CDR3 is TGTGCCAGCAGTTTAACAGAGAACACTGAAGCTTTCTTT.

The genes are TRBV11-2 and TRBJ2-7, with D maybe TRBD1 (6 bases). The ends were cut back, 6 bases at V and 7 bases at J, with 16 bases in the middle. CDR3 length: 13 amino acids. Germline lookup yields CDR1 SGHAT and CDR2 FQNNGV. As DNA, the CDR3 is TGTGCCAGCAGAAAGACAGGCGTCTTTGAGCAGTACTTC. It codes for CASRKTGVFEQYF.

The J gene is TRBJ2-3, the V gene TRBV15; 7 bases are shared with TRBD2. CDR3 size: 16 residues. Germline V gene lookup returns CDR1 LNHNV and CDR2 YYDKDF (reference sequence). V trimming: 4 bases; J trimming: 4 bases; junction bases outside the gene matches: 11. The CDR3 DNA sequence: TGTGCCACCAGCAAATCCTACCCTAGCGGCTCAGATACGCAGTATTTT. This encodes CATSKSYPSGSDTQYF. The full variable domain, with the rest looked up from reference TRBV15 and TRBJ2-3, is DAMVIQNPRYQVTQFGKPVTLSCSQTLNHNVMYWYQQKSSQAPKLLFHYYDKDFNNEADTPDNFQSRRPNTSFCFLDIRSPGLGDTAMYLCATSKSYPSGSDTQYFGPGTRLTVL.

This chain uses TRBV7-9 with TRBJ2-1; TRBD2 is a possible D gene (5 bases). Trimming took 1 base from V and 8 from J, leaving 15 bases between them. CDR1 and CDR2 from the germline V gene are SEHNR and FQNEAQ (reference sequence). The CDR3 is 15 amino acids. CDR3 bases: TGTGCCAGCAGCTTAGTTGAGGCTAGCACCCATGAGCAGTTCTTC. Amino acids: CASSLVEASTHEQFF.

CDR3 coding DNA: TGCGCCAGCAGCAGCCGGACTAGCGGATACACAGATACGCAGTATTTT. Its translation is CASSSRTSGYTDTQYF. This chain joins TRBV5-1 and TRBJ2-3; 10 bases match TRBD2. With 4 bases clipped from V and 2 bases from J, the junction kept 7 bases outside the gene matches. Germline CDR1 reads SGHRS; CDR2 reads YFSETQ. The CDR3 runs 16 residues.

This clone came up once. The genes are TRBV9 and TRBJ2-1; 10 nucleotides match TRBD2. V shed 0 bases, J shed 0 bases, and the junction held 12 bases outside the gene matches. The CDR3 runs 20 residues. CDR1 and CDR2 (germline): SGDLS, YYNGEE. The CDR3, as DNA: TGTGCCAGCAGCGTAGGTTTGGGACTAGCGCCCAGAAGCTCCTACAATGAGCAGTTCTTC. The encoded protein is CASSVGLGLAPRSSYNEQFF.

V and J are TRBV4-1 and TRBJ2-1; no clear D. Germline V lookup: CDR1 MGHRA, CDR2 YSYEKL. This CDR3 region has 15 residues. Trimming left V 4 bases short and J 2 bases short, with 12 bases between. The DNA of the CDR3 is TGCGCCAGCAGCCGCTTTTGGATCCCCTACAATGAGCAGTTCTTC. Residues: CASSRFWIPYNEQFF.

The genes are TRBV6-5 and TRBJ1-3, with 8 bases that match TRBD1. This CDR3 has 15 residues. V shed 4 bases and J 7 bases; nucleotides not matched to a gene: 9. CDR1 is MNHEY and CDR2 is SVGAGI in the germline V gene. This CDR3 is CASSSLPGGGNTIYF. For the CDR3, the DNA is TGTGCCAGCAGTTCACTCCCAGGGGGCGGGAACACCATATATTTT.

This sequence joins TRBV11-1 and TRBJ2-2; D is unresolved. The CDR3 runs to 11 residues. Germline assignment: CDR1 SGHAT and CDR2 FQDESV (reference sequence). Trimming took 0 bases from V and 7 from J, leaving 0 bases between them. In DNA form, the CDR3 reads TGTGCCAGCAGCTTAGCCGGGGAGCTGTTTTTT. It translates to CASSLAGELFF.

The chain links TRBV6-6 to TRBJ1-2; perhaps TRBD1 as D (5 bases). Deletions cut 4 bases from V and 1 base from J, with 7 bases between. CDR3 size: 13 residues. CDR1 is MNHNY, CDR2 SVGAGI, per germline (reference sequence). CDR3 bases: TGTGCCAGCAGTTGGGGGGATAACTATGGCTACACCTTC. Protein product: CASSWGDNYGYTF.

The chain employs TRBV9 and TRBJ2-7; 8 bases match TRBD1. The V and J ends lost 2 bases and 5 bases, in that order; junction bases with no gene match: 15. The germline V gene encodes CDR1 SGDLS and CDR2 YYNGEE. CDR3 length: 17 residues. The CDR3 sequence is CASSVGIQGQAANEQYF. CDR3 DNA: TGTGCCAGCAGCGTGGGGATTCAGGGACAGGCCGCCAACGAGCAGTACTTC.

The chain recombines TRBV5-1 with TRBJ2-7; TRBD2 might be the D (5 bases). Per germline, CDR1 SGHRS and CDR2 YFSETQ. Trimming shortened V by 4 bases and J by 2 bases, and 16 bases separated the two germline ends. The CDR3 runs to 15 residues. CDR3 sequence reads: CASSTAGGDPYEQYF. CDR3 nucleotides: TGCGCCAGCAGCACTGCCGGAGGCGATCCCTACGAGCAGTACTTC.

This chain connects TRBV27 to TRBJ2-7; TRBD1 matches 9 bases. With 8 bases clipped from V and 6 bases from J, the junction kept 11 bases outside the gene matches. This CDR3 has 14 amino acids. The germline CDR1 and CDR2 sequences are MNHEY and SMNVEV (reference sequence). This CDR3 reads CASGGTGYRGEQYF. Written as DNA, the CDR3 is TGTGCCAGCGGGGGGACAGGGTATAGGGGCGAGCAGTACTTC.

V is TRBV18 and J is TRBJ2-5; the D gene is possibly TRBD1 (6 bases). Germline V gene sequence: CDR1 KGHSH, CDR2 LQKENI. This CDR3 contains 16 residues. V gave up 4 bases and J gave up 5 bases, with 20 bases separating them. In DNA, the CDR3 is TGTGCCAGCTCACTGACTTTAACAGGGTCGGGCGAGACCCAGTACTTC. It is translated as CASSLTLTGSGETQYF.

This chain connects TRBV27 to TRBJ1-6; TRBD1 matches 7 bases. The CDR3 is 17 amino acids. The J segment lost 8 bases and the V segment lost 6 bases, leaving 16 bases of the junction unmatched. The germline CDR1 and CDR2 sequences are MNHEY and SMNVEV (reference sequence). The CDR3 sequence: CASSSEGGAFRYSPLHF. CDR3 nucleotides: TGTGCCAGCAGCAGCGAAGGGGGCGCATTTCGGTATTCACCCCTCCACTTT.

As DNA, the CDR3 is TGTGCCAGCAGAAACAGTATTTCACCCCTCCACTTT. Its protein product is CASRNSISPLHF. The chain links TRBV6-5 to TRBJ1-6; D call uncertain. The germline V gene encodes CDR1 MNHEY and CDR2 SVGAGI. This CDR3 has 12 residues. Trimming took 6 bases from V and 9 from J, leaving 9 bases between them.

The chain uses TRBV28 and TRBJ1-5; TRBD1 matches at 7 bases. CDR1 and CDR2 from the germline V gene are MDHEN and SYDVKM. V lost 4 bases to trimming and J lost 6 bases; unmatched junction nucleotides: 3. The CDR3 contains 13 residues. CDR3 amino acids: CASSSQGTQPQHF. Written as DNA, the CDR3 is TGTGCCAGCAGTTCACAGGGGACTCAGCCCCAGCATTTT. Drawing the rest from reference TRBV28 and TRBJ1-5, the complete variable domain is DVKVTQSSRYLVKRTGEKVFLECVQDMDHENMFWYRQDPGLGLRLIYFSYDVKMKEKGDIPEGYSVSREKKERFSLILESASTNQTSMYLCASSSQGTQPQHFGDGTRLSIL.